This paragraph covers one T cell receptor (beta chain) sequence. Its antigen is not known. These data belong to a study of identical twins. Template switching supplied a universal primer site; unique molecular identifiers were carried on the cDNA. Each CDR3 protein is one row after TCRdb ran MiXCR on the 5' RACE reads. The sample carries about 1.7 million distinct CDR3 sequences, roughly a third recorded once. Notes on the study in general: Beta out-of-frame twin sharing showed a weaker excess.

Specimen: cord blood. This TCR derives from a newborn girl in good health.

CDR3 amino acids: CATSDSRPGLAVDTQYF. The CDR3 coding sequence is TGTGCCACCAGTGATTCCCGGCCGGGACTAGCGGTAGATACGCAGTATTTT. The chain carries TRBV24-1 and TRBJ2-3; 11 bases align to TRBD2. The CDR3 loop spans 17 amino acids. Germline values: CDR1 KGHDR, CDR2 SFDVKD. After removal of 2 bases from V and 5 bases from J, the junction contained 8 bases not matched to a gene.